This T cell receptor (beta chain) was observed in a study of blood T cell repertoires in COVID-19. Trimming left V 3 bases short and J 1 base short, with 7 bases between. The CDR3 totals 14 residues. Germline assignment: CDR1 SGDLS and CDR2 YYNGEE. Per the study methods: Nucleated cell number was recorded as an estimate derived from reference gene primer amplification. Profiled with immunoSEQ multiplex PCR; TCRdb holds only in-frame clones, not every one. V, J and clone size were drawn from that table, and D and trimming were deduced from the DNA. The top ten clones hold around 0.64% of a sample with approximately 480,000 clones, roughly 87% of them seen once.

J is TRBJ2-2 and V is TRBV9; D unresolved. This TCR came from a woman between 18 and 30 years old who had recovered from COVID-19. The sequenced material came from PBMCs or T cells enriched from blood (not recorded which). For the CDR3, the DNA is TGTGCCAGCAGCGCCGAGCTGAACACCGGGGAGCTGTTTTTT. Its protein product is CASSAELNTGELFF.